This TCR beta chain was documented in a study of molecular identifiers for immune sequencing clone quantification. This clonotype has just a few counts. Its target is not known. Broader study findings: One million naive cells reportedly did not prevent detection of spiked Jurkat TCR RNA from one cell.

Libraries used about 18,000 to 1,000,000 sorted naive CD8 T cells and 10%, 30% or 50% RNA input. Naive CD8 T cell sorting was performed on the CD8+CD4-CCR7+CD45RA+ phenotype. With listed TCR primers and previously described methods, bulk TCR libraries were prepared. TCRdb reanalysed the PCR reads using MiXCR and keeps one entry per CDR3 protein. The data show about 86,000 distinct CDR3 sequences, approximately 25% seen once. With 4 bases clipped from V and 3 bases from J, the junction kept 5 bases outside the gene matches. The CDR3 totals 15 residues. CDR1 and CDR2 from the germline V gene are SEHNR and FQNEAQ (reference sequence).

Specimen: naive CD8+ T cells from blood, with Jurkat cell RNA spiked in. Subset: FACS-sorted CD8+CD4-CCR7+CD45RA+ naive T cells. The gene calls are TRBV7-9 and TRBJ2-3; 9 nucleotides match TRBD1. The clonotype comes from a human donor in good health. Some libraries in this study had Jurkat cell RNA spiked in. The CDR3 region is CASSSRQGETDTQYF. CDR3 in DNA: TGTGCCAGCAGCTCGAGACAGGGGGAAACAGATACGCAGTATTTT.